This T cell receptor beta chain is drawn from a study of CD8 T cells in Susac syndrome. Germline V gives CDR1 WSHSY, CDR2 SAAADI. The ends lost 2 bases at V and 2 bases at J; junction bases unmatched: 2. There are 14 residues in the CDR3. Reverse transcription used roughly 0.5 to 1 ug RNA and random hexamers. TCRdb fed the immunoSEQ multiplex PCR reads into MiXCR, producing one record per CDR3 protein. Of about 89,000 distinct CDR3 sequences in the sample, 90% to 95% were seen once. Sequencing input: CD8+ T cells from PBMCs. The sequence derives from a human donor in good health. This chain uses TRBV10-2 with TRBJ2-7, with TRBD1 identical over 8 bases. The CDR3: CASSETGGPYEQYF. CDR3 nucleotides: TGCGCCAGCAGTGAGACAGGGGGTCCCTACGAGCAGTACTTC.